This is a list of T cell receptor beta chains from one sample in a study of blood T cell repertoires in COVID-19. Measured with immunoSEQ multiplex PCR; TCRdb has only the in-frame clones, and not every one. The repertoire holds some 90,000 clones, with 75% to 95% as singletons. The specimen sequenced was peripheral blood. All receptors derive from a woman aged 50 to 60 in a cohort sampled during active COVID-19. The CDR3 runs from the conserved cysteine through the conserved F or W. D genes are given only for firm matches. Clone size, where shown, is once, few, many, or a class for clones that have expanded.

v_gene	j_gene	d_gene	abundance	CDR3aa	CDR3nt
TRBV9	TRBJ2-2	TRBD1	-	CASSDRRNTRELFF	TGTGCCAGCTCGGACAGGAGGAACACCAGGGAGCTGTTTTTT
TRBV11-2	TRBJ2-3	-	once	CASSFIDTDTQYF	TGTGCCAGCAGCTTTATAGACACAGATACGCAGTATTTT
TRBV2	TRBJ2-2	-	-	CASTRGGLDNGELFF	TGTGCCAGCACTAGGGGGGGCCTCGATAACGGGGAGCTGTTTTTT
TRBV24-1	TRBJ2-7	-	-	CATQGGSYEQYF	TGTGCCACGCAGGGGGGAAGCTACGAGCAGTACTTC
TRBV7-3	TRBJ2-1	-	-	CASSLIPGGGTLYNEQFF	TGTGCCAGCAGCTTAATCCCAGGAGGGGGCACTCTCTACAATGAGCAGTTCTTC
TRBV6-5	TRBJ2-2	-	-	CASSYGTGELFF	TGTGCCAGCAGTTATGGGACAGGGGAGCTGTTTTTT
TRBV14	TRBJ2-7	-	-	CASSQLGGSYEQYF	TGTGCCAGCAGCCAATTGGGGGGCTCCTACGAGCAGTACTTC
TRBV7-2	TRBJ1-4	-	-	CASSVGQHATNEKLFF	TGTGCCAGCAGCGTCGGACAACATGCAACTAATGAAAAACTGTTTTTT
TRBV28	TRBJ2-2	-	-	CASSLFLDSSNTGELFF	TGTGCCAGCAGTTTGTTTCTGGACAGTTCGAACACCGGGGAGCTGTTTTTT
TRBV28	TRBJ2-1	TRBD2	-	CASRTSGSSYNEQFF	TGTGCCAGCAGGACTAGCGGGAGCTCCTACAATGAGCAGTTCTTC
TRBV10-1	TRBJ2-2	-	once	CASSLLITGELFF	TGCGCCAGCAGCCTCCTAATTACCGGGGAGCTGTTTTTT
TRBV7-9	TRBJ2-1	-	-	CASTTGYNEQFF	TGTGCCAGCACCACAGGGTACAATGAGCAGTTCTTC
TRBV6-5	TRBJ1-2	TRBD1	-	CASSTGGYYGYTF	TGTGCCAGCAGTACAGGGGGCTACTATGGCTACACCTTC
TRBV19	TRBJ1-5	TRBD1	-	CTSTGQGSNQPQHF	TGTACCAGTACCGGACAGGGGTCCAATCAGCCCCAGCATTTT
TRBV10-2	TRBJ2-3	TRBD2	-	CASSEGLVHVDTQYF	TGCGCCAGCAGTGAGGGACTAGTCCACGTAGATACGCAGTATTTT
TRBV28	TRBJ1-2	TRBD1	-	CASSLPGQYGYTF	TGTGCCAGCAGTTTACCGGGACAGTATGGCTACACCTTC
TRBV4-2	TRBJ2-7	TRBD2	once	CASSQAPGLAGNEQYF	TGTGCCAGCAGCCAGGCTCCGGGACTAGCGGGAAACGAGCAGTACTTC
TRBV30	TRBJ1-3	-	-	CAWPSSGNTIYF	TGTGCCTGGCCGAGCTCTGGAAACACCATATATTTT
TRBV5-1	TRBJ2-5	-	-	CASSLGGPISKETQYF	TGCGCCAGCAGCTTGGGGGGGCCGATATCCAAAGAGACCCAGTACTTC
TRBV30	TRBJ1-5	-	-	CAWSATGMSQPQHF	TGTGCCTGGAGCGCCACAGGGATGTCTCAGCCCCAGCATTTT
TRBV7-6	TRBJ2-1	-	-	CASSLSGFHNEQFF	TGTGCCAGCAGCTTGTCGGGGTTTCACAATGAGCAGTTCTTC
TRBV10-3	TRBJ1-2	TRBD1	-	CAISEASTGGGYGYTF	TGTGCCATCAGTGAGGCTTCAACAGGGGGAGGCTATGGCTACACCTTC
TRBV9	TRBJ2-1	-	-	CASSVGGEVGEQFF	TGTGCCAGCAGCGTAGGGGGGGAAGTAGGTGAGCAGTTCTTC
TRBV11-3	TRBJ2-1	TRBD2	-	CASSQGLAGFNEQFF	TGTGCCAGCAGCCAGGGACTAGCGGGGTTCAATGAGCAGTTCTTC
TRBV30	TRBJ1-1	TRBD1	-	CAGYRQGITEAFF	TGTGCCGGATACCGACAGGGAATCACTGAAGCTTTCTTT
TRBV12-3/TRBV12-4	TRBJ2-1	-	-	CASRRDYNEQFF	TGTGCCAGCCGACGGGATTACAATGAGCAGTTCTTC
TRBV27	TRBJ1-1	TRBD1	-	CASSPDRLNTEAFF	TGTGCCAGCAGCCCGGACAGGCTTAACACTGAAGCTTTCTTT
TRBV6-5	TRBJ1-1	-	-	CACRGGVPEAFF	TGTGCCTGCCGGGGGGGCGTCCCTGAAGCTTTCTTT
TRBV12-3/TRBV12-4	TRBJ2-3	-	-	CASSFLSVDTQYF	TGTGCCAGCAGTTTTTTATCCGTGGATACGCAGTATTTT
TRBV18	TRBJ1-6	-	-	CASSPLPRGYNSPLHF	TGTGCCAGCTCACCACTACCCCGGGGATATAATTCACCCCTCCACTTT
TRBV6-2/TRBV6-3	TRBJ2-5	-	-	CASSYWGEQETQYF	TGTGCCAGCAGTTACTGGGGGGAGCAAGAGACCCAGTACTTC
TRBV4-2	TRBJ1-6	-	-	CASSQPQGSYNSPLHF	TGTGCCAGCAGCCAACCGCAGGGCTCCTATAATTCACCCCTCCACTTT
TRBV11-2	TRBJ2-3	TRBD1	-	CASSRDRGSTDTQYF	TGTGCCAGCAGCCGAGACAGGGGTAGCACAGATACGCAGTATTTT
TRBV29-1	TRBJ2-1	-	-	CSVFGFEQFF	TGCAGCGTTTTCGGGTTTGAGCAGTTCTTC
TRBV5-1	TRBJ2-2	TRBD1	-	CASSTGRDSYTGELFF	TGCGCCAGCAGCACTGGCCGGGACAGTTACACCGGGGAGCTGTTTTTT
TRBV5-1	TRBJ2-7	-	-	CASSLVGSADDEQYF	TGCGCCAGCAGCTTGGTCGGATCAGCGGACGACGAGCAGTACTTC
TRBV29-1	TRBJ1-3	-	-	CSVGLSGNTIYF	TGCAGCGTTGGGCTCTCTGGAAACACCATATATTTT
TRBV29-1	TRBJ1-1	-	-	CSVRRDTTEAFF	TGCAGCGTTCGTCGGGACACCACTGAAGCTTTCTTT
TRBV27	TRBJ1-2	TRBD1	once	CASSWRGQGEGGYTF	TGTGCCAGCAGTTGGAGAGGACAGGGTGAAGGTGGCTACACCTTC
TRBV6-5	TRBJ2-2	-	-	CASSSNGGHGELFF	TGTGCCAGCAGTTCCAACGGGGGTCATGGGGAGCTGTTTTTT
TRBV10-2	TRBJ1-1	-	-	CASSAQGFDTEAFF	TGCGCCAGCAGTGCCCAGGGGTTCGACACTGAAGCTTTCTTT
TRBV10-3	TRBJ2-1	-	once	CAISGADVEQFF	TGTGCCATCAGTGGGGCAGATGTAGAGCAGTTCTTC
TRBV1	TRBJ2-1	-	few	CTSSQGYCGGDNEQFF	TGCACCAGCAGCCAAGGATACTGCGGCGGGGACAATGAGCAGTTCTTC
TRBV29-1	TRBJ2-1	TRBD1	-	CSEGTGANEQFF	TGCAGTGAAGGGACAGGGGCCAATGAGCAGTTCTTC
TRBV3-1/TRBV3-2	TRBJ1-4	-	once	CASSARGNEKLFF	TGTGCCAGCAGCGCACGGGGAAATGAAAAACTGTTTTTT
TRBV6-6	TRBJ1-4	-	-	CASRASGSRANEKLFF	TGTGCCAGCAGAGCCTCCGGGAGCCGGGCTAATGAAAAACTGTTTTTT
TRBV12-3/TRBV12-4	TRBJ2-5	-	-	CASSRTAETQYF	TGTGCCAGCAGCAGGACTGCAGAGACCCAGTACTTC
TRBV5-1	TRBJ2-2	TRBD2	once	CASSLDIGRNGELFF	TGCGCCAGCAGCTTGGATATCGGGAGGAACGGGGAGCTGTTTTTT
TRBV4-1	TRBJ2-6	-	-	CASSHPGGARGSGANVLTF	TGCGCCAGCAGCCACCCCGGAGGGGCAAGGGGCTCTGGGGCCAACGTCCTGACTTTC
TRBV6-6	TRBJ2-5	TRBD2	-	CASSYASGGQETQYF	TGTGCCAGCAGTTATGCTAGCGGGGGACAAGAGACCCAGTACTTC
TRBV19	TRBJ1-5	TRBD1	-	CASSITGTAPNQPQHF	TGTGCCAGTAGTATCACCGGGACAGCCCCAAATCAGCCCCAGCATTTT
TRBV2	TRBJ2-3	TRBD2	-	CASSYLSGTSTDTQYF	TGTGCCAGCAGCTACCTTAGCGGGACTAGCACAGATACGCAGTATTTT
TRBV12-3/TRBV12-4	TRBJ1-2	-	-	CASSGIDYGYTF	TGTGCCAGCAGCGGGATAGACTATGGCTACACCTTC
TRBV4-1	TRBJ2-5	TRBD2	-	CASSQGSGLDLPGQETQYF	TGCGCCAGCAGCCAAGGATCGGGACTAGACCTACCAGGCCAAGAGACCCAGTACTTC
TRBV11-2	TRBJ2-7	-	-	CASSHRGGTTYEQYF	TGTGCCAGCAGCCACCGAGGGGGAACCACCTACGAGCAGTACTTC
TRBV9	TRBJ2-2	TRBD1	-	CASSVSPGQEPTGELFF	TGTGCCAGCAGCGTATCGCCAGGACAGGAGCCCACCGGGGAGCTGTTTTTT
TRBV9	TRBJ2-2	TRBD2	-	CASSVGAGDRTGELFF	TGTGCCAGCAGCGTAGGAGCGGGAGACCGCACCGGGGAGCTGTTTTTT
TRBV30	TRBJ1-2	TRBD1	-	CAWSSGQGGSYGYTF	TGTGCCTGGAGTTCAGGACAGGGCGGTAGCTATGGCTACACCTTC
TRBV28	TRBJ1-2	-	once	CATFTGPYGYTF	TGTGCCACCTTTACGGGTCCGTATGGCTACACCTTC